This is a list of T cell receptor beta chains from one sample in a study of long-term antiretroviral therapy in people with HIV. Assay: immunoSEQ multiplex PCR; the TCRdb copy retains only in-frame clones and omits some. Of 25,000 to 30,000 clones in the sample, around 83% were seen once. The sequencing used unsorted PBMCs, collected 2.9 years after starting antiretroviral therapy. The receptors originated from a man aged 50 to 60 with HIV. CDR3s include the opening cysteine and the closing phenylalanine or tryptophan. The order of the fields is J gene, clone size, D gene, V gene, CDR3 DNA, CDR3 protein. A D gene is named only where the DNA matches it firmly. Where a row states a size, it is once, few, many or the class of an expanded clone; other rows omit it.

j_gene: TRBJ2-1; abundance: .; d_gene: .; v_gene: TRBV27; CDR3nt: TGTGCCAGCAGTTTATCGTCGAACATTGAGCAGTTCTTC; CDR3aa: CASSLSSNIEQFF
j_gene: TRBJ2-3; abundance: .; d_gene: TRBD1; v_gene: TRBV7-8; CDR3nt: TGTGCCAGCAGCTCCCCGGACAGGGGTTCGTCAGATACGCAGTATTTT; CDR3aa: CASSSPDRGSSDTQYF
j_gene: TRBJ2-5; abundance: .; d_gene: .; v_gene: TRBV28; CDR3nt: TGTGCCAGCAGTTTGATTTCAGAGACCCAGTACTTC; CDR3aa: CASSLISETQYF
j_gene: TRBJ1-6; abundance: .; d_gene: .; v_gene: TRBV10-3; CDR3nt: TGTGCCATCAGTGATCGGGGCTTTAATTCACCCCTCCACTTT; CDR3aa: CAISDRGFNSPLHF
j_gene: TRBJ2-7; abundance: .; d_gene: .; v_gene: TRBV2; CDR3nt: TGTGCCAGCAGGGCGGGGTACTACGAGCAGTACTTC; CDR3aa: CASRAGYYEQYF
j_gene: TRBJ2-2; abundance: .; d_gene: .; v_gene: TRBV6-5; CDR3nt: TGTGCCAGCAGTAAGGGTTGGGGCACCGGGGAGCTGTTTTTT; CDR3aa: CASSKGWGTGELFF
j_gene: TRBJ2-3; abundance: .; d_gene: TRBD2; v_gene: TRBV6-5; CDR3nt: TGTGCCAGCAGTTACGGGCTAGCGGGGGGGGATACGCAGTATTTT; CDR3aa: CASSYGLAGGDTQYF
j_gene: TRBJ1-1; abundance: once; d_gene: .; v_gene: TRBV25-1; CDR3nt: TGTGCCAGCAGTGTCCGTGGGTTGTCTTCGAGCACTGAAGCTTTCTTT; CDR3aa: CASSVRGLSSSTEAFF
j_gene: TRBJ1-2; abundance: .; d_gene: .; v_gene: TRBV9; CDR3nt: TGTGCCAGCAGCGCGACCCCAGGGAGTAACTATGGCTACACCTTC; CDR3aa: CASSATPGSNYGYTF
j_gene: TRBJ1-1; abundance: .; d_gene: .; v_gene: TRBV9; CDR3nt: TGTGCCAGCAGCGTACTGGGGGACTCCACTGAAGCTTTCTTT; CDR3aa: CASSVLGDSTEAFF
j_gene: TRBJ1-6; abundance: few; d_gene: .; v_gene: TRBV18; CDR3nt: TGTGCCAGCTCACCTTACAGGGTAAATTCACCCCTCCACTTT; CDR3aa: CASSPYRVNSPLHF
j_gene: TRBJ1-5; abundance: .; d_gene: TRBD1; v_gene: TRBV27; CDR3nt: TGTGCCAGCAGGCCTTACAGGGGAGATCAGCCCCAGCATTTT; CDR3aa: CASRPYRGDQPQHF
j_gene: TRBJ1-1; abundance: .; d_gene: .; v_gene: TRBV5-4; CDR3nt: TGTGCCAGCAGCTTTCCGGGACGGACTAACACTGAAGCTTTCTTT; CDR3aa: CASSFPGRTNTEAFF
j_gene: TRBJ2-7; abundance: .; d_gene: TRBD2; v_gene: TRBV27; CDR3nt: TGTGCCAGCAGCAAGAATTCCGGGGGGGTGATCCACGAGCAGTACTTC; CDR3aa: CASSKNSGGVIHEQYF
j_gene: TRBJ1-5; abundance: .; d_gene: .; v_gene: TRBV19; CDR3nt: TGTGCCAGTACCGCTGACAGTCCTATATCCTATAGCAATCAGCCCCAGCATTTT; CDR3aa: CASTADSPISYSNQPQHF
j_gene: TRBJ2-3; abundance: .; d_gene: .; v_gene: TRBV6-5; CDR3nt: TGTGCCAGCAGTTACGAAGGGGGAATAAAGGGTGATACGCAGTATTTT; CDR3aa: CASSYEGGIKGDTQYF
j_gene: TRBJ2-7; abundance: .; d_gene: .; v_gene: TRBV27; CDR3nt: TGTGCCAGCAGTTTAGGCCCAGGAACCTACGAGCAGTACTTC; CDR3aa: CASSLGPGTYEQYF
j_gene: TRBJ1-3; abundance: once; d_gene: .; v_gene: TRBV7-9; CDR3nt: TGTGCCAGCAGCTTACTTCTTGAGACAGGTCCCCTTTCGGGAAACACCATATATTTT; CDR3aa: CASSLLLETGPLSGNTIYF
j_gene: TRBJ1-5; abundance: once; d_gene: TRBD1; v_gene: TRBV30; CDR3nt: TGTGCCTGGAGCCTGGGGACAGGGAATCAGCCCCAGCATTTT; CDR3aa: CAWSLGTGNQPQHF
j_gene: TRBJ1-5; abundance: .; d_gene: TRBD1; v_gene: TRBV7-2; CDR3nt: TGTGCCAGCAGCTCCCTCTCCCTGGACAGGGGTCAGCCCCAGCATTTT; CDR3aa: CASSSLSLDRGQPQHF
j_gene: TRBJ1-3; abundance: .; d_gene: .; v_gene: TRBV27; CDR3nt: TGTGCCAGCAGTTTGACCTGGGGCAGGGAAGACTCTGGAAACACCATATATTTT; CDR3aa: CASSLTWGREDSGNTIYF
j_gene: TRBJ2-1; abundance: .; d_gene: .; v_gene: TRBV6-1; CDR3nt: TGTGCCGTTAACAGGGAAAGCTACAATGAGCAGTTCTTC; CDR3aa: CAVNRESYNEQFF
j_gene: TRBJ1-2; abundance: .; d_gene: .; v_gene: TRBV21-1; CDR3nt: TGTGCCAGCAGCAAAGAAGGAGAGTACAGATTCTATGGCTACACCTTC; CDR3aa: CASSKEGEYRFYGYTF
j_gene: TRBJ2-3; abundance: .; d_gene: .; v_gene: TRBV5-6; CDR3nt: TGTGCCAGCAGCTTGTTTGACAGTCGGGGCACAGATACGCAGTATTTT; CDR3aa: CASSLFDSRGTDTQYF
j_gene: TRBJ2-7; abundance: .; d_gene: .; v_gene: TRBV20-1; CDR3nt: TGCAGTGCTGCGATATCCTACGAGCAGTACTTC; CDR3aa: CSAAISYEQYF
j_gene: TRBJ1-2; abundance: .; d_gene: .; v_gene: TRBV29-1; CDR3nt: TGCGGTGGGATCGGATACGGCCCGAAGGAGGATACTAACTATGGCTACACCTTC; CDR3aa: CGGIGYGPKEDTNYGYTF
j_gene: TRBJ2-7; abundance: .; d_gene: .; v_gene: TRBV19; CDR3nt: TGTGCCAGTAGTATGGGACGGTACGAGCAGTACTTC; CDR3aa: CASSMGRYEQYF
j_gene: TRBJ2-3; abundance: .; d_gene: .; v_gene: TRBV10-3; CDR3nt: TGTGCCATCAGTGAGGGGGACTCCACAGATACGCAGTATTTT; CDR3aa: CAISEGDSTDTQYF
j_gene: TRBJ2-1; abundance: .; d_gene: TRBD2; v_gene: TRBV6-6; CDR3nt: TGTGCCAGCAGTTACTCTGGCGGGGGGGCGAATGAGCAGTTCTTC; CDR3aa: CASSYSGGGANEQFF
j_gene: TRBJ1-1; abundance: .; d_gene: .; v_gene: TRBV6-6; CDR3nt: TGTGCCAGCTCGCGGGGAAGCACTGAAGCTTTCTTT; CDR3aa: CASSRGSTEAFF
j_gene: TRBJ1-1; abundance: .; d_gene: .; v_gene: TRBV28; CDR3nt: TGTGCCAGCAGTTTACAGGGTGGGAACACTGAAGCTTTCTTT; CDR3aa: CASSLQGGNTEAFF
j_gene: TRBJ2-7; abundance: .; d_gene: TRBD2; v_gene: TRBV5-4; CDR3nt: TGTGCCAGTAGCGGGGGGCCCAGCTCCTACGAGCAGTACTTC; CDR3aa: CASSGGPSSYEQYF
j_gene: TRBJ1-1; abundance: .; d_gene: .; v_gene: TRBV29-1; CDR3nt: TGCAGCGTCGTGACAGAGAACACTGAAGCTTTCTTT; CDR3aa: CSVVTENTEAFF